This T cell receptor beta chain was documented in a study of CD8+CD57+ T cells in acquired aplastic anemia. Background on the study: The study obtained an average of roughly 2.9 ug of DNA from sorted CD4+ and CD8+ cells.

All patients picked for sequencing had shown, by flow cytometry, an expansion of CD8+CD57+ cells. Severe acquired aplastic anemia affected all patients. Regarding this clonotype: Its specificity is unknown.

The V segment lost 3 bases and the J segment 7 bases; nucleotides outside the gene matches: 2. Germline loops: CDR1 LNHNV, CDR2 YYDKDF (reference sequence). The CDR3 spans 14 residues. It was genomic DNA that served as the template for profiling TCR beta VDJ and CDR3. MiXCR was run by TCRdb on the reads, yielding one entry per CDR3 protein. The data contain about 250,000 distinct CDR3 sequences, around half of them singletons. Study outcomes and limitations: Patients and healthy controls showed no significant CD8+ Simpson's diversity difference. A set of 25 to 30 CD8+ CDR3 sequences was shared between patients and controls, and these sequences appeared highly expressed in patients.

The sequence was obtained from a human donor with aplastic anemia. The chain couples TRBV15 to TRBJ1-6; 8 bases line up with TRBD1. The sample taken for sequencing was sorted CD4+, CD8+, or CD8+CD57+ T cells (not recorded which) from PBMCs. This CDR3 reads CATSSYRGNSPLHF. The CDR3 region has the DNA TGTGCCACCAGCAGCTACAGGGGGAATTCACCCCTCCACTTT.